These T cell receptor beta chains were read from a single sample in a study of T cells in Graves' hyperthyroidism and ophthalmopathy. TCRdb reprocessed the multiplex PCR reads via MiXCR and lists one record per CDR3 protein. The sample has about 570,000 distinct CDR3 sequences; 14% are singletons. Sequenced input: blood. These receptors were obtained from a middle-aged woman with Graves' hyperthyroidism. Each CDR3 is given with its conserved first and last residue. The D gene is left open where the match is weak. A clone size is listed for some rows: how often the clone was seen (once, few, many), or a class if it is expanded.

>-|many|TRBJ2-1|TRBV6-1
CASTYLAPNEQFF
TGTGCCAGCACTTATCTAGCACCCAATGAGCAGTTCTTC
>-|-|TRBJ1-3|TRBV20-1
CSARDRRQGGGNTIYF
TGCAGTGCTAGAGATAGGCGCCAGGGTGGGGGAAACACCATATATTTT
>TRBD2|many|TRBJ2-7|TRBV12-3/TRBV12-4
CASSPLDSGRSGYEQYF
TGTGCCAGCAGTCCCCTCGATAGCGGGAGATCCGGCTACGAGCAGTACTTC
>-|-|TRBJ1-6|TRBV5-1
CASSLGTEDSPLHF
TGCGCCAGCAGCTTGGGGACTGAGGATTCACCCCTCCACTTT
>-|many|TRBJ2-5|TRBV20-1
CSARGVRGKETQYF
TGCAGTGCTAGGGGGGTCAGGGGAAAAGAGACCCAGTACTTC
>-|few|TRBJ2-7|TRBV4-1
CASSQVSRDYEQYF
TGCGCCAGCAGCCAAGTTTCGAGGGACTACGAGCAGTACTTC
>-|many|TRBJ2-7|TRBV27
CASSPWGDPYEQYF
TGTGCCAGCAGCCCATGGGGGGACCCCTACGAGCAGTACTTC
>-|many|TRBJ1-2|TRBV11-2
CASSFGFMANYGYTF
TGTGCCAGCAGCTTTGGATTTATGGCTAACTATGGCTACACCTTC
>-|many|TRBJ2-3|TRBV27
CASSFEGQADTQYF
TGTGCCAGCAGTTTTGAGGGGCAGGCAGATACGCAGTATTTT
>-|many|TRBJ2-1|TRBV12-3/TRBV12-4
CASSLGIGQSSYNEQFF
TGTGCCAGCAGTTTAGGCATAGGACAGAGCTCCTACAATGAGCAGTTCTTC
>-|few|TRBJ2-2|TRBV12-3/TRBV12-4
CASSGAGGRVFF
TGTGCCAGCAGTGGGGCGGGTGGAAGGGTGTTTTTT
>-|many|TRBJ1-1|TRBV7-9
CASSLVAGMNTEAFF
TGTGCCAGCAGCTTAGTTGCGGGAATGAACACTGAAGCTTTCTTT
>TRBD2|few|TRBJ2-3|TRBV4-2
CASSQSSGLAGRPDTQYF
TGTGCCAGCAGCCAATCCTCTGGACTAGCGGGAAGGCCAGATACGCAGTATTTT
>-|many|TRBJ1-2|TRBV28
CASSLQATNYGYTF
TGTGCCAGCAGTTTACAAGCAACTAACTATGGCTACACCTTC
>TRBD2|many|TRBJ2-7|TRBV3-1
CASSPERGNPYEQYF
TGTGCCAGCAGCCCAGAGCGGGGCAATCCCTACGAGCAGTACTTC
>TRBD1|many|TRBJ2-3|TRBV6-1
CASSRRDRDTDTQYF
TGTGCCAGCAGTCGGAGGGACAGGGACACAGATACGCAGTATTTT
>TRBD2|many|TRBJ2-7|TRBV20-1
CSARDRGGGHSYEQYF
TGCAGTGCTAGAGATCGGGGGGGAGGGCACTCCTACGAGCAGTACTTC
>TRBD1|many|TRBJ2-5|TRBV30
CAGNPDRDQETQYF
TGTGCCGGTAACCCTGACAGGGACCAAGAGACCCAGTACTTC
>-|many|TRBJ2-7|TRBV7-2
CASSARDNRYEQYF
TGTGCCAGCAGCGCCCGGGACAACCGCTACGAGCAGTACTTC
>-|few|TRBJ2-5|TRBV28
CASEGNRETQYF
TGTGCCAGCGAGGGTAACCGAGAGACCCAGTACTTC
>-|-|TRBJ2-7|TRBV4-1
CASSLDPHYEQYF
TGCGCCAGCAGCCTGGACCCTCACTACGAGCAGTACTTC
>-|-|TRBJ1-4|TRBV5-6
CASSLVIGEKLFF
TGTGCCAGCAGCTTGGTCATCGGTGAAAAACTGTTTTTT
>-|many|TRBJ2-2|TRBV18
CASSKDRNTGELFF
TGTGCCAGCTCAAAAGACCGCAACACCGGGGAGCTGTTTTTT
>-|many|TRBJ2-5|TRBV12-3/TRBV12-4
CASSLSLRGQETQYF
TGTGCCAGCAGTTTATCGTTAAGGGGTCAGGAGACCCAGTACTTC
>TRBD2|many|TRBJ2-7|TRBV7-3
CASSLTSGSSYEQYF
TGTGCCAGCAGCTTAACGAGCGGGAGCTCCTACGAGCAGTACTTC
>-|few|TRBJ1-2|TRBV6-5
CASSYSSGNGYTF
TGTGCCAGCAGTTACTCGTCAGGGAACGGCTACACCTTC
>-|many|TRBJ2-7|TRBV20-1
CSARDILAGEGEQYF
TGCAGTGCTAGAGATATCTTGGCAGGGGAAGGCGAGCAGTACTTC
>-|many|TRBJ1-1|TRBV7-6
CASSLGIESGAAEAFF
TGTGCCAGCAGCTTGGGTATCGAGTCGGGGGCCGCTGAAGCTTTCTTT
>-|once|TRBJ1-2|TRBV11-2
CASSYPVGDLSGYTF
TGTGCCAGCAGCTATCCGGTGGGAGACCTCTCTGGCTACACCTTC
>TRBD1|many|TRBJ1-1|TRBV28
CASSPLRDRDLNTEAFF
TGTGCCAGCAGTCCCCTACGGGACAGGGACCTGAACACTGAAGCTTTCTTT
>-|few|TRBJ2-7|TRBV15
CATSRQGGRLTGYEQYF
TGTGCCACCAGCAGACAGGGGGGACGTCTAACGGGTTACGAGCAGTACTTC
>TRBD1|many|TRBJ1-1|TRBV12-3/TRBV12-4
CASSRTGVMNTEAFF
TGTGCCAGCAGTCGGACAGGGGTGATGAACACTGAAGCTTTCTTT
>TRBD2|-|TRBJ2-3|TRBV6-1
CASSGWSSGIRTDTQYF
TGTGCCAGCAGTGGATGGTCTAGCGGGATTCGCACAGATACGCAGTATTTT
>-|many|TRBJ1-1|TRBV30
CAWKGFNEAFF
TGTGCCTGGAAGGGGTTTAATGAAGCTTTCTTT
>-|-|TRBJ1-1|TRBV7-9
CASSMGRIFGNTEAFF
TGTGCCAGCAGCATGGGACGGATTTTTGGGAACACTGAAGCTTTCTTT
>TRBD2|many|TRBJ2-1|TRBV6-1
CASRGSGNNMNEQFF
TGTGCCAGCAGGGGTAGCGGGAATAATATGAATGAGCAGTTCTTC
>-|few|TRBJ2-6|TRBV4-1
CASSPDGLSGANVLTF
TGCGCCAGCAGCCCCGACGGATTGTCTGGGGCCAACGTCCTGACTTTC
>-|many|TRBJ2-1|TRBV20-1
CSAKIRGSSSYNEQFF
TGCAGTGCTAAAATTCGAGGATCTTCCTCCTACAATGAGCAGTTCTTC
>-|-|TRBJ2-2|TRBV4-1
CASSPQGFAGELFF
TGCGCCAGCAGCCCACAGGGTTTTGCCGGGGAGCTGTTTTTT
>-|many|TRBJ1-1|TRBV5-1
CASSSDEGGTEAFF
TGCGCCAGCAGCTCGGATGAGGGGGGGACTGAAGCTTTCTTT
>TRBD1|-|TRBJ2-7|TRBV6-1
CASSPLTGGSNREQYF
TGTGCCAGCAGCCCCCTAACAGGGGGGAGCAATCGCGAGCAGTACTTC
>TRBD1|many|TRBJ2-7|TRBV6-2/TRBV6-3
CASTSWGQGPYEQYF
TGTGCCAGCACCTCTTGGGGACAGGGCCCCTACGAGCAGTACTTC
>-|few|TRBJ2-7|TRBV14
CASSQATVAGREQYF
TGTGCCAGCAGCCAGGCCACCGTGGCAGGCCGAGAGCAGTACTTC
>-|many|TRBJ2-1|TRBV28
CASSFPGSYNEQFF
TGTGCCAGCAGTTTCCCGGGTTCCTACAATGAGCAGTTCTTC
>TRBD1|many|TRBJ1-1|TRBV30
CAVDRHTEAFF
TGTGCCGTGGACAGGCATACTGAAGCTTTCTTT
>TRBD2|many|TRBJ2-1|TRBV6-1
CASIDFGIAGGHEQFF
TGTGCCAGCATAGACTTCGGGATAGCGGGAGGTCATGAGCAGTTCTTC
>-|many|TRBJ2-5|TRBV28
CASSAIIRDDWQETQYF
TGTGCCAGCAGTGCAATTATCCGGGACGACTGGCAAGAGACCCAGTACTTC
>TRBD2|many|TRBJ2-3|TRBV6-1
CASRLLAGGPRDTQYF
TGTGCCAGCAGGCTACTAGCGGGAGGGCCAAGAGATACGCAGTATTTT
>-|many|TRBJ1-1|TRBV5-6
CASSLQPVNTEAFF
TGTGCCAGCAGCTTGCAGCCAGTGAACACTGAAGCTTTCTTT
>-|many|TRBJ2-3|TRBV3-1
CASSPAGDASTDTQYF
TGTGCCAGCAGCCCAGCCGGAGATGCTAGCACAGATACGCAGTATTTT
>-|few|TRBJ2-7|TRBV6-1
CATSLTGTYEQYF
TGTGCCACCTCGTTGACTGGAACCTACGAGCAGTACTTC
>-|-|TRBJ1-4|TRBV6-5
CASSYSPTTNEKLFF
TGTGCCAGCAGTTACTCCCCCACAACTAATGAAAAACTGTTTTTT
>TRBD1|-|TRBJ1-1|TRBV18
CASSPPTGGPTEAFF
TGTGCCAGCTCACCACCGACAGGGGGCCCCACTGAAGCTTTCTTT